One and the same sample provided the 15 T cell receptor beta chains below, sequenced in a study of long-term antiretroviral therapy in people with HIV. The assay, immunoSEQ v3.0, was run at survey level. Profiled with immunoSEQ multiplex PCR; TCRdb holds only in-frame clones, not every one. The profile covers 30,000 to 35,000 clones, with roughly 74% appearing a single time and 3.4% taken by the ten largest. Sample: unsorted PBMCs, taken 3 years after starting antiretroviral therapy. The receptors shown here come from a man aged 50 to 60 with HIV.

V usage is TRBV5-4 and J usage is TRBJ2-7; the match to TRBD1 covers 12 bases. Trimming removed 5 bases from V and 2 bases from J; junction bases left unmatched: 2. This CDR3 spans 14 amino acids. Germline CDR1 is SGHNT and CDR2 is YYREEE (reference sequence). The chain's CDR3 is CASRGQGATYEQYF. As DNA, the CDR3 is TGTGCCAGCAGGGGACAGGGGGCGACCTACGAGCAGTACTTC.

This rearrangement joins TRBV5-1 to TRBJ1-1; D is unresolved. This CDR3 is 14 amino acids long. V was shortened by 6 bases and J by 4 bases, with 16 bases between the two germline ends. Looked up from germline, CDR1 is SGHRS and CDR2 is YFSETQ. The CDR3 DNA reads TGCGCCAGCACTTTACAGAATCGGGGCACTGAAGCTTTCTTT. As protein: CASTLQNRGTEAFF.

This chain connects TRBV10-3 to TRBJ2-5; D remains unclear. V lost 0 bases to trimming and J lost 5 bases, with 4 bases between them. The CDR3 runs 12 residues. The germline V gene has CDR1 ENHRY and CDR2 SYGVKD. The CDR3 region is CAISESGETQYF. The DNA for the CDR3 is TGTGCCATCAGTGAGTCGGGGGAGACCCAGTACTTC.

The CDR3 DNA sequence: TGTGCCAGCTCACCACCCAGGGGGCTGGACGAGCAGTACTTC. Amino acids: CASSPPRGLDEQYF. The J gene is TRBJ2-7, the V gene TRBV18; TRBD1 agrees at 8 bases. The J segment lost 5 bases and the V segment lost 0 bases, leaving 3 bases of the junction unmatched. In germline, CDR1 is KGHSH, CDR2 LQKENI. The CDR3 is made up of 14 amino acids.

The chain employs TRBV2 and TRBJ1-1; D might be TRBD1 (5 bases). Trimming left V 2 bases short and J 7 bases short, with 11 bases between. Germline V gives CDR1 SNHLY, CDR2 FYNNEI. CDR3 size: 13 residues. The CDR3 region has the DNA TGTGCCAGCAGTGAAAGGGGACCCGGTGAAGCTTTCTTT. The encoded protein is CASSERGPGEAFF.

The gene calls are TRBV4-3 and TRBJ2-7, with D possibly called TRBD1 or TRBD2 (6 bases each). Trimming shortened V by 4 bases and J by 6 bases, and 19 bases separated the two germline ends. Germline V gives CDR1 LGHNA, CDR2 YSLEER. The CDR3 runs 15 residues. DNA for the CDR3: TGCGCCAGCAGCCGCTCCGGGGGCGGGTCGGGCGAGCAGTACTTC. Protein product: CASSRSGGGSGEQYF.

The chain is built from TRBV5-1 and TRBJ2-5; no reliable D call. Germline V gene data show CDR1 as SGHRS and CDR2 as YFSETQ. CDR3 length equals 12 residues. The germline V and J ends were trimmed by 0 bases and 4 bases, with 4 bases remaining between them. CDR3 sequence: CASSLEGETQYF. CDR3 bases: TGCGCCAGCAGCTTGGAAGGAGAGACCCAGTACTTC. The entire variable domain, with the rest obtained from reference TRBV5-1 and TRBJ2-5, is as follows: KAGVTQTPRYLIKTRGQQVTLSCSPISGHRSVSWYQQTPGQGLQFLFEYFSETQRNKGNFPGRFSGRQFSNSRSEMNVSTLELGDSALYLCASSLEGETQYFGPGTRLLVL.

The chain couples TRBV29-1 to TRBJ2-3; tentatively, D is TRBD1 or TRBD2 (5 bases each). Trimming cost V 3 bases and J 4 bases, with 17 bases left between them. CDR3 size: 15 residues. The germline V gene encodes CDR1 SQVTM and CDR2 ANQGSEA. The CDR3 DNA reads as TGCAGCGTTGATGGGGACCCGCGGCGGGCAGATACGCAGTATTTT. Translating gives CSVDGDPRRADTQYF.

V gene TRBV10-3 combines with J gene TRBJ1-4, with 10 bases fitting TRBD1. J gave up 7 bases and V 2 bases, and 7 bases lay outside the gene matches. The CDR3 spans 16 residues. Germline CDR1 is ENHRY and CDR2 is SYGVKD. The CDR3 reads CAISERQGAGSEKLFF. CDR3 DNA sequence: TGTGCCATCAGTGAGAGACAGGGGGCAGGGAGTGAAAAACTGTTTTTT.

There are a few counts of this clone. The chain is built from TRBV29-1 and TRBJ2-5; D is possibly TRBD1 (6 bases). V lost 4 bases, J lost 2 bases, and 14 bases lay in between. Germline V gene sequence: CDR1 SQVTM, CDR2 ANQGSEA. The CDR3 extends over 14 amino acids. The CDR3: CSVVSQGQQETQYF. Written as DNA, the CDR3 is TGCAGCGTTGTGTCGCAGGGGCAACAAGAGACCCAGTACTTC. Combining the CDR3 with reference TRBV29-1 and TRBJ2-5 gives the whole variable domain SAVISQKPSRDICQRGTSLTIQCQVDSQVTMMFWYRQQPGQSLTLIATANQGSEATYESGFVIDKFPISRPNLTFSTLTVSNMSPEDSSIYLCSVVSQGQQETQYFGPGTRLLVL.

The chain joins TRBV4-3 to TRBJ2-7; a weak D match, TRBD1 (5 bases). The V and J ends lost 1 base and 2 bases respectively, with 12 bases between them. Germline V lookup: CDR1 LGHNA, CDR2 YSLEER. The CDR3 extends over 15 amino acids. This CDR3 reads CASSQGIDRAYEQYF. DNA for the CDR3: TGCGCCAGCAGCCAAGGCATCGACAGAGCCTACGAGCAGTACTTC.

The chain joins TRBV27 to TRBJ1-1, with TRBD1 identical over 9 bases. The CDR3 is 14 amino acids. J gave up 7 bases and V 0 bases, and 3 bases lay outside the gene matches. Germline CDR1 and CDR2: MNHEY and SMNVEV (reference sequence). CDR3 nucleotides: TGTGCCAGCAGTTTATCGAGGACAGGGGTTGAAGCTTTCTTT. This codes for CASSLSRTGVEAFF.

This clone was observed a few times. The genes are TRBV19 and TRBJ2-1, with TRBD2 identical over 10 bases. In germline, CDR1 is LNHDA, CDR2 SQIVND (reference sequence). Germline trimming cut 10 bases from V and 7 bases from J; bases unmatched to any gene: 10. This CDR3 region has 14 residues. The CDR3 loop reads CATKPGLAKNEQFF. CDR3 DNA sequence: TGTGCCACCAAACCGGGACTAGCGAAAAATGAGCAGTTCTTC.

This chain uses TRBV5-3 with TRBJ2-2; the D gene is possibly TRBD2 (6 bases). TRBV5-3 has ORF status, its function being uncertain. Trimming shortened V by 3 bases and J by 4 bases, and 28 bases separated the two germline ends. CDR3 size: 20 residues. The CDR3 DNA sequence: TGTGCCAGAAGCTGTTGCGACCGCTCCAGGTCGGAGGGGTGCACCGGGGAGCTGTTTTTT. Translated, it gives CARSCCDRSRSEGCTGELFF.

This chain uses TRBV6-6 with TRBJ2-3; no firm D call. Trimming left V 6 bases short and J 5 bases short, with 12 bases between. In germline, CDR1 is MNHNY, CDR2 SVGAGI (reference sequence). The CDR3 covers 13 residues. Here the CDR3 reads CASSSNLVDTQYF. CDR3 coding DNA: TGTGCCAGCAGCTCCAATTTGGTAGATACGCAGTATTTT.